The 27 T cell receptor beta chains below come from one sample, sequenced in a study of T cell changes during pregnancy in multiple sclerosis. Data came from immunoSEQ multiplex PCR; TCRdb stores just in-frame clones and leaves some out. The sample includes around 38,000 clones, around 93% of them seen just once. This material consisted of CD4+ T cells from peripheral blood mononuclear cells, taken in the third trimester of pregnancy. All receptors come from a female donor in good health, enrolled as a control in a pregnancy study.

In nucleotides, the CDR3 is TGTGCCAGTAGTAAGGACAGTACTTCCTCCTACGAGCAGTACTTC. Its translation: CASSKDSTSSYEQYF. The chain combines TRBV19 with TRBJ2-7, with D tentatively TRBD1 (6 bases). The CDR3 covers 15 residues. Germline V gene lookup returns CDR1 LNHDA and CDR2 SQIVND (reference sequence). The V end lost 4 bases, the J end lost 0 bases, and 13 bases lay between the germline ends.

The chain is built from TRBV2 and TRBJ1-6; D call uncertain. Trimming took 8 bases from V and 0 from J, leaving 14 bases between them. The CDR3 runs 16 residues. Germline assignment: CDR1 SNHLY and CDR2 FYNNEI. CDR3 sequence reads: CASLSSKSSYNSPLHF. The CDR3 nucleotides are TGTGCCAGCCTGTCGTCTAAGAGCTCCTATAATTCACCCCTCCACTTT.

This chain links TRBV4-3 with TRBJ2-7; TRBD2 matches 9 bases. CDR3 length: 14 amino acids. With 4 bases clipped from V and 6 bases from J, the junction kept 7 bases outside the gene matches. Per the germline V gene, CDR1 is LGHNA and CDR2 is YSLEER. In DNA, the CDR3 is TGCGCCAGCAGCCGCGGGACTAGCAGCGGCGAGCAGTACTTC. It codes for CASSRGTSSGEQYF.

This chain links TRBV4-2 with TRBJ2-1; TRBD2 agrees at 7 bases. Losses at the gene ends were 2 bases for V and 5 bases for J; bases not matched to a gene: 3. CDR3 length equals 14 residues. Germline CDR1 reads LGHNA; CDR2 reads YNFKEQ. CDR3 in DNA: TGTGCCAGCAGCCAACCGGGACTAAACAATGAGCAGTTCTTC. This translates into CASSQPGLNNEQFF.

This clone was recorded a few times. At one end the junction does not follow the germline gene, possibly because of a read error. CDR3 sequence: CASSFRLGTEAFF. CDR3 DNA sequence: TGTGCTAGCAGCTTCAGACTGGGCACTGAAGCTTTCTTT. V is TRBV7-7 and J is TRBJ1-1; the D is unclear. Germline V gene sequence: CDR1 SSHAT, CDR2 FNYEAQ (reference sequence). The CDR3 covers 13 residues.

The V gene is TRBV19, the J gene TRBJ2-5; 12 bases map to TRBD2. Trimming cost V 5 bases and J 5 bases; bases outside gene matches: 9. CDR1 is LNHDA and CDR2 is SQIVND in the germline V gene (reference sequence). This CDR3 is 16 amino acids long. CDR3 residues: CASSGLAGGDPETQYF. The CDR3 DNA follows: TGTGCCAGTAGTGGGCTAGCGGGGGGGGATCCTGAGACCCAGTACTTC. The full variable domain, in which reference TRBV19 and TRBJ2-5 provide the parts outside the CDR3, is DGGITQSPKYLFRKEGQNVTLSCEQNLNHDAMYWYRQDPGQGLRLIYYSQIVNDFQKGDIAEGYSVSREKKESFPLTVTSAQKNPTAFYLCASSGLAGGDPETQYFGPGTRLLVL.

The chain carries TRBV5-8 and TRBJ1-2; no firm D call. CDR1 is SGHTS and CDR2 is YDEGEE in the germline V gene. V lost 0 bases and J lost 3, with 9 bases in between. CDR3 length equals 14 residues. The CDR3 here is CASSLGQVYYGYTF. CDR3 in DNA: TGTGCCAGCAGCTTGGGGCAGGTCTACTATGGCTACACCTTC.

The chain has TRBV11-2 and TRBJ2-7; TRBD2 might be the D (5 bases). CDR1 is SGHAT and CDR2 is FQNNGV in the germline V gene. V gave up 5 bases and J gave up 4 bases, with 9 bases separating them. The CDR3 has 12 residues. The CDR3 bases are TGTGCCAGCAGCGTAACTAGGTACGAGCAGTACTTC. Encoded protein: CASSVTRYEQYF.

CDR3 bases: TGCGCCAGCAGCTTACAGGATACACAAGAGACCCAGTACTTC. It codes for CASSLQDTQETQYF. The chain recombines TRBV5-1 with TRBJ2-5; maybe TRBD1 (5 bases). Germline CDR1 is SGHRS and CDR2 is YFSETQ. The CDR3 has 14 amino acids. V shed 2 bases and J shed 2 bases, with 10 bases lying between them.

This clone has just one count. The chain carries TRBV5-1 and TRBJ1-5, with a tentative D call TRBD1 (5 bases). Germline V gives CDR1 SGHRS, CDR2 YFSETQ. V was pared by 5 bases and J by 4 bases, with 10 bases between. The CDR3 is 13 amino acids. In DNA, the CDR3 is TGCGCCAGCAGTCCGGAGGGGAATCAGCCCCAGCATTTT. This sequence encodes CASSPEGNQPQHF.

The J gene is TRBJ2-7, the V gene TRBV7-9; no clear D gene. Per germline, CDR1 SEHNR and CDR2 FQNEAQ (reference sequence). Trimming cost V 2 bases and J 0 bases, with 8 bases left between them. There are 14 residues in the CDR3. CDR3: CASSLSRSSYEQYF. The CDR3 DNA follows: TGTGCCAGCAGCTTAAGTCGGAGCTCCTACGAGCAGTACTTC.

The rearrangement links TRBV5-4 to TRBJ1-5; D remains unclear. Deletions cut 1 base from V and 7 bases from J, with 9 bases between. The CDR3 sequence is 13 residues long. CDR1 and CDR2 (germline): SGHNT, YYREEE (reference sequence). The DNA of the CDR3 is TGTGCCAGCAGCTTGTGGGGAGAGCAGCCCCAGCATTTT. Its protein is CASSLWGEQPQHF. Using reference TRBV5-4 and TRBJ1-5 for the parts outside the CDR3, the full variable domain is ETGVTQSPTHLIKTRGQQVTLRCSSQSGHNTVSWYQQALGQGPQFIFQYYREEENGRGNFPPRFSGLQFPNYSSELNVNALELDDSALYLCASSLWGEQPQHFGDGTRLSIL.

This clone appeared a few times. CDR3 DNA sequence: TGCGCCAGCAGCTTTACAGCCAACACTGAAGCTTTCTTT. Protein: CASSFTANTEAFF. The J gene is TRBJ1-1, the V gene TRBV5-1; no clear D. The germline CDR1 and CDR2 sequences are SGHRS and YFSETQ. Trimming removed 2 bases from V and 2 bases from J, with 7 bases in between. The CDR3 runs to 13 residues.

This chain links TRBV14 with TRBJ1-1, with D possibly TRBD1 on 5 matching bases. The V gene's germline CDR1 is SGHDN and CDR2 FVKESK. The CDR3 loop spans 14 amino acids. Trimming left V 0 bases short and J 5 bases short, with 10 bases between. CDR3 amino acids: CASSQDARGTEAFF. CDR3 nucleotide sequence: TGTGCCAGCAGCCAAGACGCTCGGGGGACTGAAGCTTTCTTT.

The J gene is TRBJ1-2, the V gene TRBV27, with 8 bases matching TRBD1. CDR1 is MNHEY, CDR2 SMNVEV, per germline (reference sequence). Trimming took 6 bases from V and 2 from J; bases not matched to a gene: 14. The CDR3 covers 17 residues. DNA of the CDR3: TGTGCCAGCAGCCGACTGGCAGGGGGCACCATAAACTATGGCTACACCTTC. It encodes CASSRLAGGTINYGYTF.

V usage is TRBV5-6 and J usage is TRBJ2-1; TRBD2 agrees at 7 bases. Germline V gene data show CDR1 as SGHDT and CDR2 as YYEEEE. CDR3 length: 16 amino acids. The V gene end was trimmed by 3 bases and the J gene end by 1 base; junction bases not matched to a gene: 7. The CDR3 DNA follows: TGTGCCAGCAGCTGGGGTAGCGGGTATTCCTACAATGAGCAGTTCTTC. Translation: CASSWGSGYSYNEQFF.

For the CDR3, the DNA is TGTGCCAGCAGCTCCAGGGACAGGGGCAGAGAGACCCAGTACTTC. This encodes CASSSRDRGRETQYF. This chain uses TRBV7-2 with TRBJ2-5, with 10 bases lining up with TRBD1. The CDR3 length is 15 residues. V was clipped by 4 bases and J by 4 bases; unmatched bases: 6. In germline, CDR1 is SGHTA, CDR2 FQGNSA. Looking up the rest from reference TRBV7-2 and TRBJ2-5 gives the full variable domain: GAGVSQSPSNKVTEKGKDVELRCDPISGHTALYWYRQSLGQGLEFLIYFQGNSAPDKSGLPSDRFSAERTGGSVSTLTIQRTQQEDSAVYLCASSSRDRGRETQYFGPGTRLLVL.

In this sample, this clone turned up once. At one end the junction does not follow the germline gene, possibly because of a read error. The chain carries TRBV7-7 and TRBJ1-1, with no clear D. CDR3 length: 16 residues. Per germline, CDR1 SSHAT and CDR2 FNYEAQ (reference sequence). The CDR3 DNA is TGTGCTAGCAGCGTATCACTACGGAACATGAACACTGAAGCTTTCTTT. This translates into CASSVSLRNMNTEAFF.

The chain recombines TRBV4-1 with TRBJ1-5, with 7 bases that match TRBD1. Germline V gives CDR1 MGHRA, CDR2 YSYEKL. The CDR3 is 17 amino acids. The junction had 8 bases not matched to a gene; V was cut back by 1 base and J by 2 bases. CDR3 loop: CASSQGLRQGGNQPQHF. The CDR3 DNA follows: TGCGCCAGCAGCCAAGGTTTGCGGCAGGGGGGCAATCAGCCCCAGCATTTT.

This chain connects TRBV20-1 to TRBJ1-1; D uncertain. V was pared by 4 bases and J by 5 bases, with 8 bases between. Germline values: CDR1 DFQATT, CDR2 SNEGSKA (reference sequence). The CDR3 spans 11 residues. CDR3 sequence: CSAKLQTEAFF. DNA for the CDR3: TGCAGTGCTAAGCTACAGACTGAAGCTTTCTTT.

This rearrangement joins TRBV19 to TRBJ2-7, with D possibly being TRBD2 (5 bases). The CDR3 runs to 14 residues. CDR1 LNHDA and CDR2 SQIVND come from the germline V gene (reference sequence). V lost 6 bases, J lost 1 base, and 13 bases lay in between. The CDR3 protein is CASRKPGNSYEQYF. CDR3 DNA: TGTGCCAGTAGGAAACCGGGAAATTCCTACGAGCAGTACTTC.

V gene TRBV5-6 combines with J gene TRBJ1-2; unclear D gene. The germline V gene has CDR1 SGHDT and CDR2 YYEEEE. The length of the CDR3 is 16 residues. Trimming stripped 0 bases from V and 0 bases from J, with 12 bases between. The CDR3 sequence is CASSLGVGIANYGYTF. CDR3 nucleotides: TGTGCCAGCAGCTTGGGTGTCGGGATAGCTAACTATGGCTACACCTTC.

This chain's CDR3 is CASSYSDRDPNVLTF. The CDR3 nucleotides are TGTGCCAGCAGTTACTCGGACAGGGACCCCAACGTCCTGACTTTC. The V gene is TRBV6-5, the J gene TRBJ2-6, with TRBD1 matching 8 bases. There are 15 residues in the CDR3. The germline V gene encodes CDR1 MNHEY and CDR2 SVGAGI. J gave up 8 bases and V 0 bases, and 3 bases lay outside the gene matches.

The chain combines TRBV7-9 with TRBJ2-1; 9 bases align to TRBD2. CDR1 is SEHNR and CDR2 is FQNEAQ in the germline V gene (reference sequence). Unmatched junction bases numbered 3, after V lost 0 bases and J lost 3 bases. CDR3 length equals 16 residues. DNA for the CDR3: TGTGCCAGCAGCTTAGCCAGCGGGGGGCACTACAATGAGCAGTTCTTC. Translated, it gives CASSLASGGHYNEQFF.

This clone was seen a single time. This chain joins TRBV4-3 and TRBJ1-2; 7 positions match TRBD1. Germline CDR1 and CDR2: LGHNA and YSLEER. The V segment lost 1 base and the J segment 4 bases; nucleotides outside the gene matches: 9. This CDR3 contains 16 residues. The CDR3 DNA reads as TGCGCCAGCAGCCAAGCATCGGGACAGTCCTTCTATGGCTACACCTTC. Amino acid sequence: CASSQASGQSFYGYTF.

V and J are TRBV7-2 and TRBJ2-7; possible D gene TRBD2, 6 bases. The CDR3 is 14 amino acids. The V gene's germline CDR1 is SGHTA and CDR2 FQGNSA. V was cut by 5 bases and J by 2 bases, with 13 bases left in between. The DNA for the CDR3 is TGTGCCAGCAGCCCTGGGGGGTCGGCCTACGAGCAGTACTTC. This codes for CASSPGGSAYEQYF.

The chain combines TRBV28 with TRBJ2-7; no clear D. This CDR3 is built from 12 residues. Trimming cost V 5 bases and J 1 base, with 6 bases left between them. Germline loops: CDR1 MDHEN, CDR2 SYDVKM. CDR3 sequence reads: CASSPRSYEQYF. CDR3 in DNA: TGTGCCAGCAGTCCCCGTTCCTACGAGCAGTACTTC.